These T cell receptor beta chains were read from a single sample in a study of long-term antiretroviral therapy in people with HIV. Sequencing was performed with immunoSEQ multiplex PCR; in TCRdb, only in-frame clones are kept and a portion is missing. The repertoire holds some 30,000 clones, about 82% seen once, with approximately 4.4% in the top ten. Sequences were derived from unsorted PBMCs, sampled roughly 3.3 years after starting antiretroviral therapy. These receptors were taken from a man aged 18 to 35 with HIV. Both conserved end residues are part of each CDR3. A D gene is named only where the DNA matches it firmly. Clone size, where shown, is once, few, many, or a class for clones that have expanded.

len,j_gene,abundance,d_gene,v_gene,CDR3aa,CDR3nt
16,TRBJ1-5,NA,NA,TRBV19,CASSIGRAGSNQPQHF,TGTGCCAGTAGTATAGGGCGGGCCGGGAGCAATCAGCCCCAGCATTTT
14,TRBJ1-5,NA,NA,TRBV19,CASRVEGLYQPQHF,TGTGCCAGTAGGGTAGAGGGGTTATATCAGCCCCAGCATTTT
14,TRBJ1-4,NA,NA,TRBV6-1,CASSELGDSEKLFF,TGTGCCAGCAGTGAACTGGGGGACTCGGAAAAACTGTTTTTT
13,TRBJ1-5,NA,NA,TRBV27,CASSPSRNQPQHF,TGTGCCAGCAGTCCGTCACGGAATCAGCCCCAGCATTTT
13,TRBJ2-7,NA,NA,TRBV11-3,CASSSQGHYEQYF,TGTGCCAGCAGCTCTCAGGGACACTACGAGCAGTACTTC
11,TRBJ1-1,once,NA,TRBV6-5,CASSSGQGAFF,TGTGCCAGCAGTTCGGGACAAGGGGCTTTCTTT
16,TRBJ1-6,NA,NA,TRBV9,CASSAAGDSYNSPLHF,TGTGCCAGCAGCGCCGCAGGGGATTCCTATAATTCACCCCTCCACTTT
13,TRBJ1-2,NA,NA,TRBV28,CASSFFNGYGYTF,TGTGCCAGCAGTTTTTTTAATGGGTATGGCTACACCTTC
15,TRBJ1-2,NA,TRBD1,TRBV19,CASSQGDRVNYGYTF,TGTGCCAGTAGTCAAGGCGACAGGGTTAACTATGGCTACACCTTC
11,TRBJ1-1,NA,NA,TRBV4-1,CASSQQGEAFF,TGCGCCAGCAGCCAACAGGGAGAAGCTTTCTTT
16,TRBJ2-1,NA,TRBD1,TRBV19,CASSMRVWTGWNEQFF,TGTGCCAGTAGTATGAGGGTGTGGACAGGGTGGAATGAGCAGTTCTTC
12,TRBJ2-7,NA,TRBD2,TRBV5-1,CASRISGTEQYF,TGCGCCAGCAGGATTAGCGGGACGGAGCAGTACTTC
18,TRBJ2-6,NA,TRBD1,TRBV5-6,CASSFQGVPFSGANVLTF,TGTGCCAGCAGCTTTCAGGGGGTCCCATTCTCTGGGGCCAACGTCCTGACTTTC
13,TRBJ2-3,NA,TRBD2,TRBV29-1,CSGAGVSTDTQYF,TGCAGCGGAGCGGGGGTGAGCACAGATACGCAGTATTTT
17,TRBJ1-3,NA,TRBD1,TRBV5-4,CASSQFPDRVRGNTIYF,TGTGCCAGCAGCCAATTTCCGGACAGGGTGAGGGGAAACACCATATATTTT
14,TRBJ2-1,NA,NA,TRBV4-1,CASSQVGRSDEQFF,TGCGCCAGCAGCCAAGTCGGTAGATCGGATGAGCAGTTCTTC
13,TRBJ1-2,NA,NA,TRBV5-8,CASSMTVGGGYTF,TGTGCCAGCAGCATGACTGTAGGTGGAGGCTACACCTTC
16,TRBJ2-7,NA,NA,TRBV5-1,CASSYTPDRRSGEQYF,TGCGCCAGCAGTTACACTCCGGACCGACGCTCGGGGGAGCAGTACTTC
12,TRBJ1-1,NA,NA,TRBV28,CASSLLNTEAFF,TGTGCCAGCAGTTTACTGAACACTGAAGCTTTCTTT
15,TRBJ1-3,NA,NA,TRBV4-1,CASSQVTDSGNTIYF,TGCGCCAGCAGCCAAGTTACTGACTCTGGAAACACCATATATTTT
15,TRBJ1-1,NA,NA,TRBV7-2,CASSLRTAPNTEAFF,TGTGCCAGCAGCTTACGGACAGCGCCGAACACTGAAGCTTTCTTT
12,TRBJ1-2,few,NA,TRBV19,CASSIAPGVYTF,TGTGCCAGTAGTATAGCCCCAGGGGTCTACACCTTC
15,TRBJ2-1,NA,NA,TRBV27,CASSDRQVRGIEQFF,TGTGCCAGCAGTGACCGACAGGTCAGGGGTATTGAGCAGTTCTTC
14,TRBJ1-6,few,NA,TRBV7-9,CASSSGGTYPTQDF,TGTGCCAGCAGCTCCGGTGGGACCTACCCAACCCAAGACTTT
18,TRBJ1-4,NA,TRBD1,TRBV7-6,CASSFSDRGEATNEKLFF,TGTGCCAGCAGCTTCTCCGACAGGGGAGAAGCAACTAATGAAAAACTGTTTTTT
12,TRBJ1-1,NA,TRBD1,TRBV6-1,CASRSGGTEAFF,TGTGCCAGCAGATCAGGGGGCACTGAAGCTTTCTTT
11,TRBJ1-1,NA,NA,TRBV20-1,CSARVGIEAFF,TGCAGTGCTAGAGTGGGGATTGAAGCTTTCTTT
15,TRBJ1-2,NA,NA,TRBV27,CASSLEGNSNYGYTF,TGTGCCAGCAGTTTAGAGGGGAATTCTAACTATGGCTACACCTTC
11,TRBJ2-7,NA,NA,TRBV12-5,CASGWSYEQYF,TGTGCTAGTGGTTGGAGCTACGAGCAGTACTTC
13,TRBJ1-2,NA,NA,TRBV19,CASGEYANYGYTF,TGTGCCAGTGGGGAGTACGCTAACTATGGCTACACCTTC
15,TRBJ2-7,NA,TRBD2,TRBV6-5,CASSYGSSGSYEQYF,TGTGCCAGCAGTTACGGGTCTAGCGGGAGTTACGAGCAGTACTTC
13,TRBJ1-3,NA,NA,TRBV18,CASSPDSGNTIYF,TGTGCCAGCTCACCGGATTCTGGAAACACCATATATTTT
17,TRBJ2-7,NA,NA,TRBV4-3,CASSQDFGRGSSYEQYF,TGCGCCAGCAGCCAAGATTTTGGACGGGGAAGCTCCTACGAGCAGTACTTC
15,TRBJ1-2,once,TRBD1,TRBV25-1,CASSETGASNYGYTF,TGTGCCAGCAGTGAAACAGGGGCGTCTAACTATGGCTACACCTTC
16,TRBJ2-3,once,NA,TRBV5-1,CASSSLPGHSTDTQYF,TGCGCCAGCAGCTCGCTTCCCGGACATAGCACAGATACGCAGTATTTT
16,TRBJ2-7,NA,TRBD1,TRBV15,CATSRGRDRGGYEQYF,TGTGCCACCAGCAGAGGCCGCGACAGGGGAGGATACGAGCAGTACTTC
12,TRBJ1-5,NA,NA,TRBV19,CASSPRNQPQHF,TGTGCCAGTAGTCCCAGAAATCAGCCCCAGCATTTT
15,TRBJ1-6,NA,NA,TRBV19,CASSMEGPYNSPLHF,TGTGCCAGTAGTATGGAGGGCCCTTATAATTCACCCCTCCACTTT
14,TRBJ1-1,NA,NA,TRBV6-6,CASSPTIGQGEAFF,TGTGCCAGCAGTCCTACCATAGGGCAGGGGGAAGCTTTCTTT
14,TRBJ2-7,NA,NA,TRBV5-1,CASSSGGFTYEQYF,TGCGCCAGCAGCTCTGGAGGGTTCACCTACGAGCAGTACTTC
14,TRBJ2-7,NA,NA,TRBV6-1,CASSELMSSYEQYF,TGTGCCAGCAGTGAACTGATGAGCTCCTACGAGCAGTACTTC
18,TRBJ1-1,NA,TRBD1,TRBV2,CASPGQGRQLLLNTEAFF,TGTGCCAGCCCTGGACAGGGCCGCCAACTTCTTTTGAACACTGAAGCTTTCTTT